This T cell receptor beta chain was sequenced in a study of beta chain features in type 1 diabetes. Broader study findings: Type 1 diabetes patients had moderately but significantly shorter TCRB CDR3s in all four CD4+ subsets.

This CDR3 region has 11 residues. The V and J ends lost 9 bases and 4 bases respectively, with 10 bases between them. Germline V gene sequence: CDR1 SEHNR, CDR2 FQNEAQ (reference sequence). With regard to this clone: The antigen is not known. The same CDR3 is also encoded by other DNA sequences in this sample.

The sequenced template was cDNA made from the entire isolated RNA. The repertoire was sequenced with immunoSEQ multiplex PCR; TCRdb's copy has only in-frame clones and lacks some. The data show 200,000 to 300,000 clones, around 20% seen once. This rearrangement joins TRBV7-9 to TRBJ2-7; TRBD2 is a possible D gene (5 bases). Specimen: naive CD4+ T cells from blood. This receptor was taken from a woman aged 40-49 years with type 1 diabetes. In DNA form, the CDR3 reads TGTGCCAGTTCTCCGGGGTACGAGCAGTACTTC. Amino acids: CASSPGYEQYF.